Below are 26 T cell receptor beta chains sequenced from a single sample in a study of blood T cell repertoires in COVID-19. The repertoire was sequenced with immunoSEQ multiplex PCR; TCRdb's copy has only in-frame clones and lacks some. The repertoire consists of some 170,000 clones, with around 83% occurring once and the leading ten covering roughly 1%. The specimen sequenced was peripheral blood. All receptors derive from a man in his forties or fifties with acute or convalescent COVID-19.

Note on this clone: The junction and the germline gene differ at one end; a read error may be behind it. This sequence joins TRBV6-1 and TRBJ2-7; D might be TRBD1 (6 bases). This CDR3 has 13 amino acids. Germline lookup yields CDR1 MNHNS and CDR2 SASEGT. DNA of the CDR3: TGTGCCAGCAGTGAAGCCGGACGGACAGCCCGCGGTTTC. Translating gives CASSEAGRTARGF.

This chain joins TRBV7-2 and TRBJ2-7, with 9 bases that match TRBD1. This CDR3 region has 15 residues. Germline V gives CDR1 SGHTA, CDR2 FQGNSA. The ends lost 4 bases at V and 5 bases at J; junction bases unmatched: 9. CDR3 nucleotide sequence: TGTGCCAGCAGCTCAGACCTGGACAGGGGCCACGAGCAGTACTTC. It translates to CASSSDLDRGHEQYF.

The gene calls are TRBV6-6 and TRBJ1-3, with D possibly matching TRBD1 (5 bases). Germline V lookup: CDR1 MNHNY, CDR2 SVGAGI (reference sequence). The CDR3 has 12 residues. The CDR3 coding sequence is TGTGCAACCGGGACTCTCGCAAACACCATATATTTT. This encodes CATGTLANTIYF.

The chain uses TRBV10-2 and TRBJ2-2; maybe TRBD2 (6 bases). The V end was cut by 7 bases, the J end by 14 bases, with 17 bases between. The CDR3 length is 12 residues. CDR1 WSHSY and CDR2 SAAADI come from the germline V gene. The CDR3 DNA is TGCGCCAGCACACAATGGGGAGGAGATCTGTTTTTT. Encoded protein: CASTQWGGDLFF.

This chain uses TRBV5-1 with TRBJ2-1; 7 nucleotides match TRBD2. The CDR3 runs to 15 residues. Germline loops: CDR1 SGHRS, CDR2 YFSETQ. V was clipped by 0 bases and J by 4 bases; unmatched bases: 4. CDR3 sequence: CASSLEVAGYNEQFF. CDR3 nucleotides: TGCGCCAGCAGCTTGGAGGTAGCGGGTTACAATGAGCAGTTCTTC.

The chain carries TRBV9 and TRBJ2-7; D is perhaps TRBD2 (5 bases). The CDR3 is 13 residues long. With 4 bases removed from V and 6 bases from J, the gap between germline ends came to 14 bases. The germline V gene has CDR1 SGDLS and CDR2 YYNGEE. CDR3 nucleotides: TGTGCCAGCAGCCCCCCTGAGGGCTTCGAGCAGTACTTC. It yields the protein CASSPPEGFEQYF.

The rearrangement links TRBV6-5 to TRBJ2-2, with TRBD1 matching over 8 bases. Per germline, CDR1 MNHEY and CDR2 SVGAGI. This CDR3 region has 14 residues. With 6 bases clipped from V and 6 bases from J, the junction kept 6 bases outside the gene matches. The CDR3 coding sequence is TGTGCCAGCAGACTGGGACAGGCCCCCGGGGAGCTGTTTTTT. This codes for CASRLGQAPGELFF.

The rearrangement joins TRBV12-3 or TRBV12-4 to TRBJ1-2, with 7 bases fitting TRBD1. J lost 7 bases, V lost 6 bases, and 5 bases had no gene match. CDR3 length: 12 amino acids. The CDR3 reads CASSPQGFGYTF. In DNA form, the CDR3 reads TGTGCCAGCAGCCCACAGGGGTTTGGCTACACCTTC.

The rearrangement joins TRBV5-4 to TRBJ1-2, with a weak D call TRBD1 (6 bases). V dropped 4 bases and J dropped 1 base, with 11 bases sitting between them. This CDR3 is built from 14 residues. CDR1 and CDR2 (germline): SGHNT, YYREEE (reference sequence). CDR3 amino acids: CASSGGQFNYGYTF. CDR3 bases: TGTGCCAGCAGCGGAGGACAGTTTAACTATGGCTACACCTTC. The full variable domain, rest sourced from reference TRBV5-4 and TRBJ1-2, is ETGVTQSPTHLIKTRGQQVTLRCSSQSGHNTVSWYQQALGQGPQFIFQYYREEENGRGNFPPRFSGLQFPNYSSELNVNALELDDSALYLCASSGGQFNYGYTFGSGTRLTVV.

The V call is TRBV9, the J call TRBJ1-1; 7 bases align to TRBD1. The CDR3 spans 13 residues. Germline V gives CDR1 SGDLS, CDR2 YYNGEE. V trimming: 4 bases; J trimming: 6 bases; junction bases outside the gene matches: 6. DNA for the CDR3: TGTGCCAGCAGCACAGGGGCTGGCCCTGAAGCTTTCTTT. It is translated as CASSTGAGPEAFF.

V is TRBV7-9 and J is TRBJ1-2, with 10 bases aligning to TRBD1. Germline V gene sequence: CDR1 SEHNR, CDR2 FQNEAQ (reference sequence). With V trimmed by 5 bases and J by 6 bases, 12 bases remained unmatched. The CDR3 runs to 16 residues. CDR3 sequence: CASSRWRGTGEDGYTF. The CDR3 DNA sequence: TGTGCCAGCAGCCGATGGCGTGGGACAGGGGAAGATGGCTACACCTTC.

This sequence joins TRBV5-1 and TRBJ2-3, with D uncertain. Deletions cut 3 bases from V and 2 bases from J, with 10 bases between. This CDR3 has 14 amino acids. Germline V gives CDR1 SGHRS, CDR2 YFSETQ. The CDR3 protein is CASSSGEFTDTQYF. CDR3 DNA: TGCGCCAGCAGCTCGGGTGAATTCACAGATACGCAGTATTTT. The whole variable domain, remainder taken from reference TRBV5-1 and TRBJ2-3, is KAGVTQTPRYLIKTRGQQVTLSCSPISGHRSVSWYQQTPGQGLQFLFEYFSETQRNKGNFPGRFSGRQFSNSRSEMNVSTLELGDSALYLCASSSGEFTDTQYFGPGTRLTVL.

The chain couples TRBV2 to TRBJ1-6; maybe TRBD1 (6 bases). Germline-derived CDR1 and CDR2 are SNHLY and FYNNEI. This CDR3 has 15 amino acids. Trimming pared 6 bases from V and 1 base from J, leaving 10 bases between. DNA of the CDR3: TGTGCCAGCAGACAGGGAACGTCCTATAATTCACCCCTCCACTTT. Translation gives CASRQGTSYNSPLHF.

This chain links TRBV11-2 with TRBJ1-2; D possibly corresponds to TRBD1 (5 bases). This CDR3 is built from 12 residues. Germline assignment: CDR1 SGHAT and CDR2 FQNNGV. With 5 bases removed from V and 4 bases from J, the gap between germline ends came to 8 bases. The CDR3 region has the DNA TGTGCCAGCAGCAGGGGTGGCTATGGCTACACCTTC. Translating gives CASSRGGYGYTF.

The rearrangement joins TRBV6-2 or TRBV6-3 to TRBJ2-5; the D gene is possibly TRBD2 (6 bases). The V end lost 2 bases, the J end lost 5 bases, and 24 bases lay between the germline ends. CDR1 and CDR2 from the germline V gene are MNHEY and SVGEGT. This CDR3 has 18 amino acids. CDR3 loop: CASSYHVFTPGTAETQYF. Written as DNA, the CDR3 is TGTGCCAGCAGTTACCACGTTTTTACCCCTGGGACTGCGGAGACCCAGTACTTC.

The chain uses TRBV5-1 and TRBJ1-6, with D possibly matching TRBD1 (5 bases). From germline, CDR1 is SGHRS and CDR2 YFSETQ. V lost 5 bases, J lost 6 bases, and 12 bases lay in between. There are 14 residues in the CDR3. This CDR3 reads CASSDGTINSPLHF. The CDR3, as DNA: TGCGCCAGCAGTGACGGGACTATTAATTCACCCCTCCACTTT. Full variable domain (remainder filled in from reference TRBV5-1 and TRBJ1-6): KAGVTQTPRYLIKTRGQQVTLSCSPISGHRSVSWYQQTPGQGLQFLFEYFSETQRNKGNFPGRFSGRQFSNSRSEMNVSTLELGDSALYLCASSDGTINSPLHFGNGTRLTVT.

This clone was picked up a small number of times. The genes are TRBV10-3 and TRBJ1-4; D ambiguous. V lost 10 bases to trimming and J lost 4 bases, with 13 bases between them. Germline V lookup: CDR1 ENHRY, CDR2 SYGVKD. The CDR3 contains 13 residues. The CDR3 bases are TGTGCCACACAGCGGATGTATAATGAAAAACTGTTTTTT. Translating it yields CATQRMYNEKLFF.

As to this clone: Other DNA variants within this sample encode the same CDR3. The V call is TRBV29-1, the J call TRBJ1-1; D is possibly TRBD1 (5 bases). CDR1 SQVTM and CDR2 ANQGSEA come from the germline V gene. This CDR3 has 13 amino acids. The germline V and J ends were trimmed by 4 bases and 0 bases, with 9 bases remaining between them. The CDR3 spells CSVAGVLNTEAFF. CDR3 sequence (DNA): TGCAGCGTTGCGGGGGTGTTGAACACTGAAGCTTTCTTT.

The genes are TRBV2 and TRBJ2-1; D gene uncertain. V was shortened by 7 bases and J by 6 bases, with 13 bases between the two germline ends. The germline V gene has CDR1 SNHLY and CDR2 FYNNEI. CDR3 length equals 13 residues. The CDR3 DNA is TGTGCCAGCATCGGTTTGCAGGCCAATGAGCAGTTCTTC. Its translation: CASIGLQANEQFF.

The gene calls are TRBV29-1 and TRBJ2-1; possibly TRBD1 for D (5 bases). There are 12 residues in the CDR3. CDR1 is SQVTM, CDR2 ANQGSEA, per germline. Trimming took off 4 bases at V and 9 bases at J, with 13 bases between the two ends. The CDR3 sequence: CSVGDTGFEQFF. For the CDR3, the DNA is TGCAGCGTTGGGGATACAGGTTTTGAGCAGTTCTTC.

The V and J genes are TRBV6-2 or TRBV6-3 and TRBJ2-5; TRBD1 matches at 7 bases. This CDR3 comprises 15 residues. CDR1 is MNHEY, CDR2 SVGEGT, per germline. The ends lost 5 bases at V and 1 base at J; junction bases unmatched: 7. The CDR3, as DNA: TGTGCCAGCAGTGCACACCGGGACAGCCAAGAGACCCAGTACTTC. Translated: CASSAHRDSQETQYF.

The chain carries TRBV18 and TRBJ1-1; D not resolved. This CDR3 is 13 amino acids long. Per germline, CDR1 KGHSH and CDR2 LQKENI. V lost 7 bases, J lost 0 bases, and 9 bases lay in between. The CDR3 spells CASLTDMNTEAFF. CDR3 in DNA: TGTGCCAGCTTAACAGACATGAACACTGAAGCTTTCTTT.

V usage is TRBV5-1 and J usage is TRBJ2-7, with TRBD1 matching over 8 bases. CDR3 length: 14 amino acids. Unmatched junction bases numbered 6, after V lost 0 bases and J lost 7 bases. Germline CDR1 and CDR2: SGHRS and YFSETQ. The CDR3: CASSLAQGAGEQYF. The CDR3 DNA reads TGCGCCAGCAGCTTGGCCCAGGGGGCAGGGGAGCAGTACTTC. Supplemented by reference TRBV5-1 and TRBJ2-7, the full variable domain reads KAGVTQTPRYLIKTRGQQVTLSCSPISGHRSVSWYQQTPGQGLQFLFEYFSETQRNKGNFPGRFSGRQFSNSRSEMNVSTLELGDSALYLCASSLAQGAGEQYFGPGTRLTVT.

The chain joins TRBV7-3 to TRBJ1-1, with unresolved D. CDR1 is SGHTA, CDR2 FQGTGA, per germline. This CDR3 comprises 14 residues. Trimming stripped 2 bases from V and 1 base from J, with 8 bases between. The CDR3 loop reads CASSLLAGNTEAFF. In DNA form, the CDR3 reads TGTGCCAGCAGCTTACTGGCAGGGAACACTGAAGCTTTCTTT.

The J gene is TRBJ2-7, the V gene TRBV18; 9 nucleotides agree with TRBD2. The J segment lost 3 bases and the V segment lost 6 bases, leaving 9 bases of the junction unmatched. In germline, CDR1 is KGHSH, CDR2 LQKENI. This CDR3 region has 15 residues. This CDR3 is CASSPSYSGGYEQYF. The CDR3, as DNA: TGTGCCAGCTCGCCTAGTTATAGCGGGGGCTACGAGCAGTACTTC.

This chain uses TRBV6-1 with TRBJ1-5; TRBD1 is a possible D gene (6 bases). The V end lost 2 bases, the J end lost 5 bases, and 13 bases lay between the germline ends. This CDR3 has 15 amino acids. Germline values: CDR1 MNHNS, CDR2 SASEGT. The CDR3 DNA reads as TGTGCCAGCAGTGAATGGGGGCAGGGGTATCAGCCCCAGCATTTT. This codes for CASSEWGQGYQPQHF.